These T cell receptor beta chains were read from a single sample in a study of CD8+CD57+ T cells in acquired aplastic anemia. TCRdb re-called the reads with MiXCR, one entry per CDR3 protein. The sample carries 68,000 or so distinct CDR3 sequences, 45% to 55% recorded once. The sequenced sample consisted of sorted CD4+, CD8+, or CD8+CD57+ T cells (not recorded which) from PBMCs. Source of these receptors: a human donor in good health, serving as a control. Both conserved end residues are part of each CDR3. The order of the fields is D gene, J gene, V gene, clone size, CDR3 DNA, CDR3 protein. A D gene is named only where the DNA matches it firmly. Only part of the rows carry a size: once, few, many, or a class if the clone is expanded.

TRBD2 TRBJ2-3 TRBV6-1 - TGTGCCAGCAGTCCCCCCATAGCGGGGGGGCAAGGAGATACGCAGTATTTT CASSPPIAGGQGDTQYF
TRBD2 TRBJ2-3 TRBV29-1 many TGCAGCGTTGAGGGACTAGCGGGAGCGGCAGATACGCAGTATTTT CSVEGLAGAADTQYF
TRBD1 TRBJ2-1 TRBV10-2 - TGCGCCAGCAGTGAGACAGGGGACGAGCAGTTCTTC CASSETGDEQFF
- TRBJ2-7 TRBV30 many TGTGCCTGGAAAATGAGCAGGGGTACCTACGAGCAGTACTTC CAWKMSRGTYEQYF
- TRBJ1-3 TRBV20-1 - TGCAGTCTTAGGGGAGAATCTGGAAACACCATATATTTT CSLRGESGNTIYF
- TRBJ1-6 TRBV24-1 - TGTGCCACCAGTGAGGGGGGACGGGGGAATTCACCCCTCCACTTT CATSEGGRGNSPLHF
TRBD2 TRBJ2-1 TRBV5-1 many TGCGCCAGCAGCTGGGCCCCTAGCGGGGGCTACAATGAGCAGTTCTTC CASSWAPSGGYNEQFF
- TRBJ2-7 TRBV9 many TGTGCCAGCAGCGTAGGTTCAGCCTCCTACGAGCAGTACTTC CASSVGSASYEQYF
TRBD2 TRBJ2-5 TRBV20-1 once TGCAGTGCTAGGACTAGCGACCAAGAGACCCAGTACTTC CSARTSDQETQYF
- TRBJ2-1 TRBV20-1 many TGCAGTGCTAGAGGACTTGGCGCCAGCTCCTACAATGAGCAGTTCTTC CSARGLGASSYNEQFF
- TRBJ1-4 TRBV10-2 - TGCGCCAGCAGTGAGATCGGCGAAAAACTGTTTTTT CASSEIGEKLFF
- TRBJ1-2 TRBV25-1 - TGTGCCAGCAGTGAAGGAGTGGGGGCAGGCTATGGCTACACCTTC CASSEGVGAGYGYTF
- TRBJ2-7 TRBV7-9 - TGTGCCAGTCGAATCCTCAGCTCCTACGAGCAGTACTTC CASRILSSYEQYF
TRBD1 TRBJ2-3 TRBV24-1 many TGTGCCACCAGTGAAAACGACAGGGTTGGACCAGATACGCAGTATTTT CATSENDRVGPDTQYF
- TRBJ2-5 TRBV12-3/TRBV12-4 many TGTGCCAGCAGGGGCCAGACTAACCAAGAGACCCAGTACTTC CASRGQTNQETQYF
- TRBJ2-7 TRBV25-1 many TGTGCCACCCTGGACGGACCTCACTACGAGCAGTACTTC CATLDGPHYEQYF
TRBD1 TRBJ1-2 TRBV10-1 - TGCGCCAGCAGCCTCGGACAGGATCATGGCTACACCTTC CASSLGQDHGYTF
- TRBJ2-7 TRBV19 - TGTGCCAGTAGTCCCCAGGAAGAACCCTACGAGCAGTACTTC CASSPQEEPYEQYF
- TRBJ1-2 TRBV10-1 few TGCGCCAGCAGTGAGAAGGAGGGAAATGGCTACACCTTC CASSEKEGNGYTF
TRBD1 TRBJ1-4 TRBV24-1 - TGTGCCGCCAGTTCAGGGACAGCAAATGAAAAACTGTTTTTT CAASSGTANEKLFF
TRBD2 TRBJ2-7 TRBV20-1 many TGCAGTGCTAGTACACTAGCGGGGGGGCTCTCCTACGAGCAGTACTTC CSASTLAGGLSYEQYF
- TRBJ2-2 TRBV7-9 many TGTGCCAGCAGCTTACGACTGGGGGAGCACACGAACACCGGGGAGCTGTTTTTT CASSLRLGEHTNTGELFF
- TRBJ2-7 TRBV11-3 - TGTGCCAGCAGCTCGGGACAAAGCGAGCAGTACTTC CASSSGQSEQYF
TRBD2 TRBJ2-1 TRBV5-4 many TGTGCCAGCAGCTTCTTAGCGGGGAAGGAATACAATGAGCAGTTCTTC CASSFLAGKEYNEQFF
- TRBJ2-7 TRBV2 - TGTGCCAGCAGCCGACCCCTTCCCTACGAGCAGTACTTC CASSRPLPYEQYF
TRBD2 TRBJ2-7 TRBV11-2 many TGTGCCAGCACTCGAGGCGGGGGAAACGAGCAGTACTTC CASTRGGGNEQYF
TRBD2 TRBJ2-3 TRBV7-6 once TGTGCCAGCAGCTTAGCGCCGGGGGGGATCACAACAGATACGCAGTATTTT CASSLAPGGITTDTQYF
- TRBJ2-1 TRBV15 - TGTGCCACCAGCACAGGGGATTACAATGAGCAGTTCTTC CATSTGDYNEQFF
- TRBJ1-2 TRBV7-9 - TGTGCCAGCAGCTTAGGGGAGGGGTTGGACACCTTC CASSLGEGLDTF
- TRBJ2-7 TRBV7-9 - TGTGCCAGCAGCGGCCCCCGGGAGCAGTACTTC CASSGPREQYF
TRBD1 TRBJ1-1 TRBV9 - TGTGCCAGCAGCGGGACAGGGGGGAACACTGAAGCTTTCTTT CASSGTGGNTEAFF
- TRBJ2-7 TRBV6-2/TRBV6-3 many TGTGCCAGCAGTGCTGAGGAGGTCTACGAGCAGTACTTC CASSAEEVYEQYF
- TRBJ2-3 TRBV24-1 medium-sized TGTGCCACCGCAGAGGGCAAGACGCAGTATTTT CATAEGKTQYF
- TRBJ1-2 TRBV29-1 - TGCAGCGGTAGCGGGGGGGAAACTAACTATGGCTACACCTTC CSGSGGETNYGYTF
- TRBJ2-5 TRBV29-1 - TGCAGCGTTGGCCAGGGGGAGACCCAGTACTTC CSVGQGETQYF
- TRBJ2-3 TRBV28 - TGTGCCAGCAGTTTACCTACGCAGCTTACAGATACGCAGTATTTT CASSLPTQLTDTQYF
TRBD2 TRBJ2-7 TRBV4-1 - TGCGCCAGCAGCCAAGAGCTAGCGGAAACCTACGAGCAGTACTTC CASSQELAETYEQYF
- TRBJ1-2 TRBV7-8 - TGTGCCAGCACTCGCGGGGGGGCAAGGAATGGCTACACCTTC CASTRGGARNGYTF
- TRBJ2-3 TRBV7-9 many TGTGCCAGCAGCTTAATCGGCACAGATACGCAGTATTTT CASSLIGTDTQYF
TRBD1 TRBJ1-2 TRBV25-1 - TGTGCCAGCAGTGCGACAGGGGCGGGCTATGGCTACACCTTC CASSATGAGYGYTF
TRBD2 TRBJ2-3 TRBV6-6 many TGTGCCAGCAGTTCCCTAGCGGTCACAGATACGCAGTATTTT CASSSLAVTDTQYF
TRBD1 TRBJ1-5 TRBV19 once TGTGCCAGTAGTATAAGTCTGAGAACGACAGGGAGGGCGAATCAGCCCCAGCATTTT CASSISLRTTGRANQPQHF
- TRBJ2-1 TRBV7-8 many TGTGCCAGCAGCTCCTACAGTAACACCTACAATGAGCAGTTCTTC CASSSYSNTYNEQFF
- TRBJ2-7 TRBV29-1 - TGCAGCGTTGAAGTCCACGGGACCGAGCAGTACTTC CSVEVHGTEQYF
- TRBJ2-7 TRBV27 many TGTGCCAGCAGAATGGGGCCAGGGGCCTACGAGCAGTACTTC CASRMGPGAYEQYF
- TRBJ2-7 TRBV3-1 many TGTGCCAGCAGCCAAGTCCGCGGGAAGGAGTACGAGCAGTACTTC CASSQVRGKEYEQYF
- TRBJ2-5 TRBV7-6 - TGTGCCAGCAGCTTAGCCGATGGAGGGGAAGAGACCCAGTACTTC CASSLADGGEETQYF
TRBD2 TRBJ2-7 TRBV19 - TGTGCCAGTAGTACAAGCGGGGGTGGTTCCTACGAGCAGTACTTC CASSTSGGGSYEQYF
- TRBJ2-7 TRBV20-1 many TGCAGTGCTAGAGTCCAGAATTCCTACGAGCAGTACTTC CSARVQNSYEQYF
- TRBJ1-3 TRBV10-3 - TGTGCCATCAGTCAAGACAACTCTGGAAACACCATATATTTT CAISQDNSGNTIYF
TRBD1 TRBJ2-5 TRBV29-1 - TGCAGCGTTGAAGTTTCCTGGACAGGGGAGCTGAGGGAGACCCAGTACTTC CSVEVSWTGELRETQYF
- TRBJ2-7 TRBV7-3 - TGTGCCACCGTACCCTTCTACGAGCAGTACTTC CATVPFYEQYF
- TRBJ1-6 TRBV29-1 - TGCAGCGTTGAAGATCTTAGGGTCATTTCACCCCTCCACTTT CSVEDLRVISPLHF
TRBD1 TRBJ1-6 TRBV10-3 - TGTGCCATCAGGGACAGGGGCTATTCACCCCTCCACTTT CAIRDRGYSPLHF
- TRBJ2-7 TRBV24-1 - TGTGCCACCAGTGCTAGAGGGGCAGGCAACGACTACGAGCAGTACTTC CATSARGAGNDYEQYF
TRBD1 TRBJ1-2 TRBV10-3 - TGTGCCATCATTGGACCGGGACAGGGGGCGTATGGCTACACCTTC CAIIGPGQGAYGYTF
- TRBJ2-3 TRBV12-3/TRBV12-4 - TGTGCCAGCAGCTACATGGTTATCACAGATACGCAGTATTTT CASSYMVITDTQYF
- TRBJ2-7 TRBV25-1 - TGTGCCAGCAGTGATTCCAACAGGGTCGACCCCTACGAGCAGTACTTC CASSDSNRVDPYEQYF
TRBD1 TRBJ1-4 TRBV29-1 - TGCAGCGTCGGGACAGGGGGAACTAATGAAAGACTGTTTTTT CSVGTGGTNERLFF
- TRBJ2-5 TRBV29-1 - TGCAGCGTTGCCACAGGAGAAGAGACCCAGTACTTC CSVATGEETQYF